Each of the 7 T cell receptor beta chains below was sequenced from the same sample in a study of blood T cell repertoires in COVID-19. Produced via immunoSEQ multiplex PCR; TCRdb's table is partial and in-frame only. The table lists 200,000 to 250,000 clones, about 90% of them singletons, with around 3.7% in the top ten. The sequenced material came from PBMCs or T cells enriched from blood (not recorded which). All receptors come from a young woman who had been exposed to COVID-19.

The chain is built from TRBV18 and TRBJ2-7; 8 bases match TRBD2. This CDR3 is 15 amino acids long. The V gene's germline CDR1 is KGHSH and CDR2 LQKENI. V shed 6 bases, J shed 6 bases, and the junction held 13 bases outside the gene matches. The CDR3 sequence: CASSGIAGSLPEQYF. In nucleotides, the CDR3 is TGTGCCAGCTCGGGCATAGCGGGGAGCCTCCCCGAGCAGTACTTC.

J is TRBJ1-1 and V is TRBV24-1; D perhaps matches TRBD1 (6 bases). CDR3 length: 14 residues. V lost 9 bases, J lost 3 bases, and 16 bases lay in between. In germline, CDR1 is KGHDR, CDR2 SFDVKD. The CDR3 loop reads CATPEGGRDTEAFF. CDR3 nucleotide sequence: TGTGCCACCCCCGAGGGGGGGCGCGACACTGAAGCTTTCTTT.

The genes are TRBV19 and TRBJ1-5, with TRBD1 as a possible D gene (6 bases). The CDR3 is 13 residues long. The V and J ends lost 7 bases and 4 bases respectively, with 11 bases between them. Germline assignment: CDR1 LNHDA and CDR2 SQIVND (reference sequence). CDR3 sequence (DNA): TGTGCCAGTAAGGGGGACGGTAATCAGCCCCAGCATTTT. Its translation is CASKGDGNQPQHF. Combining the CDR3 with reference TRBV19 and TRBJ1-5 gives the whole variable domain DGGITQSPKYLFRKEGQNVTLSCEQNLNHDAMYWYRQDPGQGLRLIYYSQIVNDFQKGDIAEGYSVSREKKESFPLTVTSAQKNPTAFYLCASKGDGNQPQHFGDGTRLSIL.

CDR3 DNA: TGTGCCAGCAGTGAATTACAGAGCACCGGGGAGCTGTTTTTT. Its protein product is CASSELQSTGELFF. This chain joins TRBV2 and TRBJ2-2, with D hard to call. Germline V gene data show CDR1 as SNHLY and CDR2 as FYNNEI. The CDR3 extends over 14 amino acids. The germline V and J ends were trimmed by 2 bases and 4 bases, with 8 bases remaining between them.

This clone occurred once. The V and J genes are TRBV4-1 and TRBJ2-3; D not resolved. This CDR3 contains 15 residues. Trimming cost V 6 bases and J 0 bases, with 13 bases left between them. Germline loops: CDR1 MGHRA, CDR2 YSYEKL. Here the CDR3 reads CASRAALRSTDTQYF. The CDR3 bases are TGCGCCAGCAGGGCGGCCTTGAGGAGCACAGATACGCAGTATTTT.

The rearrangement joins TRBV11-3 to TRBJ2-5; D uncertain. This CDR3 contains 13 residues. The germline CDR1 and CDR2 sequences are SGHNT and YENEEA. V shed 3 bases and J shed 2 bases, with 7 bases lying between them. This CDR3 reads CASSFVAQETQYF. CDR3 in DNA: TGTGCCAGCAGCTTTGTGGCACAAGAGACCCAGTACTTC.

This sequence joins TRBV30 and TRBJ1-2, with TRBD1 matching 9 bases. V was clipped by 0 bases and J by 6 bases; unmatched bases: 2. CDR3 length equals 13 residues. In germline, CDR1 is GTSNPN, CDR2 SVGIG (reference sequence). CDR3 residues: CAWSVWTGDGYTF. CDR3 sequence (DNA): TGTGCCTGGAGTGTCTGGACAGGGGATGGCTACACCTTC.